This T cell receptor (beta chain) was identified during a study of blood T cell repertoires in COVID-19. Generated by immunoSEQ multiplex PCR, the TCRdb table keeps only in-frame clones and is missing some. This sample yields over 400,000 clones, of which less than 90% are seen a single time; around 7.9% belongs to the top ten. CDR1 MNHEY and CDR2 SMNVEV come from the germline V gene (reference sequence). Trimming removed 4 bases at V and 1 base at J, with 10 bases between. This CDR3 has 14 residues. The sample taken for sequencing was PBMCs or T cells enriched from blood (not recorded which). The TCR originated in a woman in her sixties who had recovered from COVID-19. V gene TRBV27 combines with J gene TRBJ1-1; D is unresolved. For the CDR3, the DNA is TGTGCCAGCAGTTCCGGACTGACGAACACTGAAGCTTTCTTT. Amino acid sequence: CASSSGLTNTEAFF.